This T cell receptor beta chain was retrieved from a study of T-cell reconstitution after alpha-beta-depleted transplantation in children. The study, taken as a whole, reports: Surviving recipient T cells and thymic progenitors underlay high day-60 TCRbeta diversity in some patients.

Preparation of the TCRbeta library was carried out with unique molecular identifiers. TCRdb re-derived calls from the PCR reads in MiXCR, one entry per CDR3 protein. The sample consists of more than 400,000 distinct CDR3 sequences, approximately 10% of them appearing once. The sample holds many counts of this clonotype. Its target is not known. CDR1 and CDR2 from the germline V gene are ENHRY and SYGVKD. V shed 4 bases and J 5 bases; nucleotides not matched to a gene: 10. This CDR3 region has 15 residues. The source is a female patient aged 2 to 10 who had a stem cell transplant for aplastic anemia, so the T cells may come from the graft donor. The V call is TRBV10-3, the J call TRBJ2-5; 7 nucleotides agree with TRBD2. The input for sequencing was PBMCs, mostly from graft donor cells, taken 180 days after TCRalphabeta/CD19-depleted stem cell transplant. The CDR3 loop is CAISGTGLTGETQYF. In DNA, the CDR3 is TGTGCCATCAGTGGGACGGGACTAACTGGGGAGACCCAGTACTTC.